This T cell receptor (beta chain) was sequenced during a study of memory CD4+ T cells and cytomegalovirus serostatus. The sort gate was single viable CD3+CD4+CD8-CD45RO+ cells for memory CD4+ T cells. CMV serostatus came from serum IgG against pp150, pp28, p38, p52. This clone has only one observation. The assay was immunoSEQ multiplex PCR, and TCRdb's table has in-frame clones only and misses some. The table records around 63,000 clones, about 78% of them present only once. From germline, CDR1 is MNHEY and CDR2 SVGAGI. V lost 4 bases, J lost 4 bases, and 11 bases lay in between. The CDR3 is 14 amino acids.

Sequencing was carried out using memory CD4+ T cells from blood. The chain employs TRBV6-5 and TRBJ1-5; D unresolved. This sequence originates from an adult in good health and CMV-seropositive. The CDR3 coding sequence is TGTGCCAGCAGTTTCGGACCGCCGAATCAGCCCCAGCATTTT. Translated: CASSFGPPNQPQHF.